One sample yielded the 3 T cell receptor beta chains listed below, sequenced in a study of cytomegalovirus exposure and HLA in healthy donors. In the PCR, 60 Vbeta and 13 Jbeta primers were used. The repertoire was sequenced with immunoSEQ multiplex PCR; TCRdb's copy has only in-frame clones and lacks some. The sample lists 100,000 to 150,000 clones, approximately 80% occurring once. Material for sequencing was PBMCs. Every receptor here comes from a man under 40 in good health and CMV-seropositive.

The rearrangement joins TRBV9 to TRBJ1-4; D gene uncertain. CDR3 size: 15 residues. Germline values: CDR1 SGDLS, CDR2 YYNGEE. V was trimmed by 0 bases and J by 8 bases, leaving 14 bases between them. The CDR3 reads CASSVATRAREKLFF. As DNA, the CDR3 is TGTGCCAGCAGCGTAGCTACGAGGGCGCGGGAAAAACTGTTTTTT.

As concerns this clone: A junction boundary mismatches the germline segment, possibly from a read error. This chain connects TRBV7-9 to TRBJ1-1, with D perhaps TRBD1 (6 bases). The CDR3 is 13 amino acids. Germline values: CDR1 SEHNR, CDR2 FQNEAQ (reference sequence). The CDR3 coding sequence is TGTGCCAGCACCTTAATACAGGGAACTGAAGCTTTCTTT. Encoded protein: CASTLIQGTEAFF. The whole variable domain, filled in from reference TRBV7-9 and TRBJ1-1, reads DTGVSQNPRHKITKRGQNVTFRCDPISEHNRLYWYRQTLGQGPEFLTYFQNEAQLEKSRLLSDRFSAERPKGSFSTLEIQRTEQGDSAMYLCASTLIQGTEAFFGQGTRLTVV.

This clone has a handful of counts. The same CDR3 also results from other DNA sequences found in this sample. The chain employs TRBV2 and TRBJ2-7; D gene ambiguous. Germline CDR1 is SNHLY and CDR2 is FYNNEI. Between the trimmed V and J ends, which lost 4 bases and 2 bases, there was a span of 3 bases. CDR3 length: 11 residues. The CDR3 DNA follows: TGTGCCAGCAGTGCCGCCTACGAGCAGTACTTC. Translated: CASSAAYEQYF.